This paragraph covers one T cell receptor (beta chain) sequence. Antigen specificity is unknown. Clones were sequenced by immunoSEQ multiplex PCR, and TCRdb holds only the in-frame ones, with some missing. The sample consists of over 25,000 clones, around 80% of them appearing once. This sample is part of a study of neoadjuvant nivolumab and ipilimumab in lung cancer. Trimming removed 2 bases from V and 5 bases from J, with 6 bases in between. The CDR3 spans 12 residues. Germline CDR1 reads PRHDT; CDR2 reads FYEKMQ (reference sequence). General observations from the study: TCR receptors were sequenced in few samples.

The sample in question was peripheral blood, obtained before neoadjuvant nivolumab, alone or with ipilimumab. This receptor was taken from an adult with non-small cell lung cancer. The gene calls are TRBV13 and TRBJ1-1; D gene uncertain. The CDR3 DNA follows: TGTGCCAGCAGCTTACTCCGGACTGAAGCTTTCTTT. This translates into CASSLLRTEAFF.